The sequence of this T cell receptor (beta chain) was determined in a study of blood T cell repertoires in COVID-19. About the research overall: Acute-phase and convalescent COVID-19 samples originated in the United States, Italy and Spain. The cDNA or gDNA used as material had been derived from T cells, B-cell-depleted T cells, or PBMCs.

Trimming took 0 bases from V and 9 from J; bases not matched to a gene: 9. The CDR3 length is 16 residues. Produced via immunoSEQ multiplex PCR; TCRdb's table is partial and in-frame only. The sample consists of about 78,000 clones, approximately 89% of them appearing once. The genes are TRBV23-1 and TRBJ2-1; TRBD2 aligns across 9 bases. TRBV23-1 is an ORF, with its function uncertain. The source material was peripheral blood. This clonotype originated in a man aged 45-65 years with active or convalescent COVID-19. DNA of the CDR3: TGCGCCAGCAGTCAATCGATTGCGGGGGGGCAGGGTGAGCAGTTCTTC. Its translation is CASSQSIAGGQGEQFF.